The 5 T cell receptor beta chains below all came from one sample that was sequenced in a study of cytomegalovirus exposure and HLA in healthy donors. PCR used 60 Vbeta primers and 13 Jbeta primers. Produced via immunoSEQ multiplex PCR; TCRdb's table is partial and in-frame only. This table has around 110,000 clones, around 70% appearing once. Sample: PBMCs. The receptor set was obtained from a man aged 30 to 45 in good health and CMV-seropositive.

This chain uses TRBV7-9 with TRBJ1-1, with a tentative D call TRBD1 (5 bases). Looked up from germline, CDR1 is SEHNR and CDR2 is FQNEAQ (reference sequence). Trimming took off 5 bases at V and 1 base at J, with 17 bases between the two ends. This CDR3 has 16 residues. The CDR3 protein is CASSTAYGGPNTEAFF. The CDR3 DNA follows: TGTGCCAGCAGCACGGCATACGGGGGTCCGAACACTGAAGCTTTCTTT. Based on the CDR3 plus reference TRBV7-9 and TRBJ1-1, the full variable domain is DTGVSQNPRHKITKRGQNVTFRCDPISEHNRLYWYRQTLGQGPEFLTYFQNEAQLEKSRLLSDRFSAERPKGSFSTLEIQRTEQGDSAMYLCASSTAYGGPNTEAFFGQGTRLTVV.

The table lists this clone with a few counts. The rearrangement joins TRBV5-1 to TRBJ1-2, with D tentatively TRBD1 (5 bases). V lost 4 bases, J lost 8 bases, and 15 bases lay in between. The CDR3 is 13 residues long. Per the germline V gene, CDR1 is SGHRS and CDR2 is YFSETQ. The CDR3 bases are TGCGCCAGCAGCCGGGGGGGAGGGTACGGCTACACCTTC. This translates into CASSRGGGYGYTF.

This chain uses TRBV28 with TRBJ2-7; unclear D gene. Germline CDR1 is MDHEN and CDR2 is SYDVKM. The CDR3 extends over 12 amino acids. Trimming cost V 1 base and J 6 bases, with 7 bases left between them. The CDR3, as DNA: TGTGCCAGCAGTTTATCCCAATCCGAGCAGTACTTC. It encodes CASSLSQSEQYF.

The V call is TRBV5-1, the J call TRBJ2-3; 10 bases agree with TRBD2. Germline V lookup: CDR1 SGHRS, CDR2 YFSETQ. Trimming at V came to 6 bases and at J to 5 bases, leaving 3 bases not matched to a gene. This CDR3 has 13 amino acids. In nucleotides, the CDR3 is TGCGCCAGCAAGCGGGGGGGTATAGATACGCAGTATTTT. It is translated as CASKRGGIDTQYF.

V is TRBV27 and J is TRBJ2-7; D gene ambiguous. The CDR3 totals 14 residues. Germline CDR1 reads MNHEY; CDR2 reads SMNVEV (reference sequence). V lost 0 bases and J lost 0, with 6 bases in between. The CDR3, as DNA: TGTGCCAGCAGTTTATCCCCCAGCTCCTACGAGCAGTACTTC. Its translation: CASSLSPSSYEQYF.